These 2 T cell receptor beta chains share one sample of origin, sequenced in a study of PD-L1 blockade in urothelial cancer. TCRdb's copy holds only in-frame clones and misses some; the assay was immunoSEQ multiplex PCR. The repertoire holds 30,000 to 40,000 clones, more than 80% seen once, with under 9.5% in the top ten. This specimen was PBMCs, taken around atezolizumab (anti-PD-L1) treatment. Receptors were obtained from a man aged 70-80 years with urothelial cancer.

The sample holds one count of this clone. V and J are TRBV6-7 and TRBJ1-4, with D uncertain. TRBV6-7 is filed as an ORF, its function uncertain. V gave up 7 bases and J gave up 7 bases, with 13 bases separating them. The CDR3 sequence is 13 residues long. The CDR3 region has the DNA TGTGCCAGCATGAGTCCCTCGGGTGAAAAACTGTTTTTT. Translating it yields CASMSPSGEKLFF.

The chain combines TRBV5-1 with TRBJ2-7; D is unresolved. CDR1 SGHRS and CDR2 YFSETQ come from the germline V gene. Trimming left V 0 bases short and J 0 bases short, with 7 bases between. The length of the CDR3 is 14 residues. CDR3 sequence reads: CASSLVAGSYEQYF. The CDR3 DNA sequence: TGCGCCAGCAGCTTGGTTGCCGGCTCCTACGAGCAGTACTTC.